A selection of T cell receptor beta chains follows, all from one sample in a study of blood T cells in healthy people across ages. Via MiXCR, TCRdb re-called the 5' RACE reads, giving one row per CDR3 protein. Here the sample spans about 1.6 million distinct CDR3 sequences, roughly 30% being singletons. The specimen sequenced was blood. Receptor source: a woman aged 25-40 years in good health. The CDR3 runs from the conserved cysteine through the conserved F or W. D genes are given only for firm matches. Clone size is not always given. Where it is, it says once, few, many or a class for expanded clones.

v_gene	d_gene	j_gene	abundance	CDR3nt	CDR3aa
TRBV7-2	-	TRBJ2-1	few	TGTGCCAGCAGCACCCGACGGACCCCTTGGACCTACAATGAGCAGTTCTTC	CASSTRRTPWTYNEQFF
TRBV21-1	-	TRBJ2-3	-	TGTGCCAGCAGCAAATCTCGGCGCCAGACAGGCCGAAACACAGATACGCAGTATTTT	CASSKSRRQTGRNTDTQYF
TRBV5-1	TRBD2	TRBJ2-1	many	TGCGCCAGCAGCTTGGAACTAGCGGGGGGGCTACCCTACAATGAGCAGTTCTTC	CASSLELAGGLPYNEQFF
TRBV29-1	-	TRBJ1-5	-	TGCAGCGTTGACGTGGGGGGTCAGCCCCAGCATTTT	CSVDVGGQPQHF
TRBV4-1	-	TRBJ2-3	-	TGCGCCAGCAGCGCCCGGGACAGGGGTAGCGGGGGGCCTATCACAGATACGCAGTATTTT	CASSARDRGSGGPITDTQYF
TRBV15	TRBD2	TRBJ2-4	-	TGTGCCACCAGCACCCGGACTAGCGGGAGTTTTTCGGTCGCCAAAAACATTCAGTACTTC	CATSTRTSGSFSVAKNIQYF
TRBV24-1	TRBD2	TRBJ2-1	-	TGTGCCACCAGTGAGGGGACTAGCGGGATGAGCTCCTACAATGAGCAGTTCTTC	CATSEGTSGMSSYNEQFF
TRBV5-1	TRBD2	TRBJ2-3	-	TGCGCCAGCAGCTTCACCCTCACGACTAGCGGGAGGCCGTCTAGCACAGATACGCAGTATTTT	CASSFTLTTSGRPSSTDTQYF
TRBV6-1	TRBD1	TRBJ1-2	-	TGTGCCAGCAGTGAATTCACGGACAGGGAACCTGGCACCTTC	CASSEFTDREPGTF
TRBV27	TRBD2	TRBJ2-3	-	TGTGCCAGCAAACTAGCGGGGGTCACAGATACGCAGTATTTT	CASKLAGVTDTQYF
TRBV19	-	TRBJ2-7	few	TGTGCCAGTAGTACCGCCGGGGCCTACGAGCAGTACTTC	CASSTAGAYEQYF
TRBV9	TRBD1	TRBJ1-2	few	TGTGCCAGCAGCGCCTACACAGGGGGGGACTATGGCTACACCTTC	CASSAYTGGDYGYTF
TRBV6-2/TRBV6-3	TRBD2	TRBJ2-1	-	TGTGCCAGCAGAGAACCGGGACTAGCGCCGAATGAGCAGTTCTTC	CASREPGLAPNEQFF
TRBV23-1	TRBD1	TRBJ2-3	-	TGCGCCAGCACACAGGGGTCTAGCACAGATACGCAGTATTTT	CASTQGSSTDTQYF
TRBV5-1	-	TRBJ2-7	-	TGCGCCAGCAGCTTGGAACAGAGCGACTACGAGCAGTACTTC	CASSLEQSDYEQYF
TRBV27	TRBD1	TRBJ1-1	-	TGTGCCAGCATCCCCGTTCAGGGGGGGCTCACTGAAGCTTTCTTT	CASIPVQGGLTEAFF
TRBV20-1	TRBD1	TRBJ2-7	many	TGCAGTGCTTGGAGACAGGGGGCTGCGGAGCAGTACTTC	CSAWRQGAAEQYF
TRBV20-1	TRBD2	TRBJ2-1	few	TGCAGTGCCCTAGGGCTAGCGGGAGGGAACTACAATGAGCAGTTCTTC	CSALGLAGGNYNEQFF
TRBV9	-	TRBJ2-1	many	TGTGCCAGCAGCCAAGGAGGGGCATACAATGAGCAGTTCTTC	CASSQGGAYNEQFF
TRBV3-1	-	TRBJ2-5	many	TGTGCCAGCAGCCAAGATACGGAGACCCAGTACTTC	CASSQDTETQYF
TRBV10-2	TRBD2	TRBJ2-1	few	TGCGCCAGCATGTTGGCTAGCGGGATGGATGAGCAGTTCTTC	CASMLASGMDEQFF
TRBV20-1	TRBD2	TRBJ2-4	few	TGCAGTGCTCGAATAGCGGGAGGTAACATTCAGTACTTC	CSARIAGGNIQYF
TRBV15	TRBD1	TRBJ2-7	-	TGTGCCACCAGTCAGGGGGCTACCTACGAGCAGTACTTC	CATSQGATYEQYF
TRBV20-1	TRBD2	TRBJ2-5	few	TGCAGTGCTCAAGCGGGGGGCGTCAAAGAGACCCAGTACTTC	CSAQAGGVKETQYF
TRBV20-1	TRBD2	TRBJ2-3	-	TGCAGTGCTAGGAGACTAGCGGGAGGGAACACAGATACGCAGTATTTT	CSARRLAGGNTDTQYF
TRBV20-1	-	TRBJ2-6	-	TGCAGTGCCCGGACGGGTGAGGCTGGGGCCAACGTCCTGACTTTC	CSARTGEAGANVLTF
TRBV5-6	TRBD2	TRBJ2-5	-	TGTGCCAGCAGCTGGGGAACTAGCGTCCAAGAGACCCAGTACTTC	CASSWGTSVQETQYF
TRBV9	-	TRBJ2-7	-	TGTGCCAGCAGCCAGACAAGGAGCTCCTACGAGCAGTACTTC	CASSQTRSSYEQYF